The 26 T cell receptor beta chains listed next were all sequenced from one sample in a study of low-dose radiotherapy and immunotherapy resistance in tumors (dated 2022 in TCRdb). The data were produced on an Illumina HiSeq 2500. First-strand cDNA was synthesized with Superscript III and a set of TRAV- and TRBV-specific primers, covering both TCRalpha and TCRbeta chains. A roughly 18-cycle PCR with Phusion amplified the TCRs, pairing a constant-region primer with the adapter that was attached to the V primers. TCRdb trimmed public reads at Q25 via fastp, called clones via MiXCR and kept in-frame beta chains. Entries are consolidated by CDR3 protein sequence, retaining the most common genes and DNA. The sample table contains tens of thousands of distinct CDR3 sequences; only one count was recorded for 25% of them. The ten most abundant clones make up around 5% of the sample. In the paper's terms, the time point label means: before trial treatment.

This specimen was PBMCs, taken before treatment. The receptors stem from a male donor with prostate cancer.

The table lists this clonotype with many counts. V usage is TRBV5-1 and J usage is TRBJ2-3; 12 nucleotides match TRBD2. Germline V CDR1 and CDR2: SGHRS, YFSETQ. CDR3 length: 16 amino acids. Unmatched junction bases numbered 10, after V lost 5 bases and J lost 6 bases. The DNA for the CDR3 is TGCGCCAGCAGTATTTTGCCGACTAGCGGGAGTGATACGCAGTATTTT. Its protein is CASSILPTSGSDTQYF.

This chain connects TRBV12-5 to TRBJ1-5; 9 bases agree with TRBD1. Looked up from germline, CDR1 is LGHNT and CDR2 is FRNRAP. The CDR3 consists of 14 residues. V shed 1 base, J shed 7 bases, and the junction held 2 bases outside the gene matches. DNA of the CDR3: TGTGCTAGTGGTTTGGGACAGGGGGTACAGCCCCAGCATTTT. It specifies CASGLGQGVQPQHF.

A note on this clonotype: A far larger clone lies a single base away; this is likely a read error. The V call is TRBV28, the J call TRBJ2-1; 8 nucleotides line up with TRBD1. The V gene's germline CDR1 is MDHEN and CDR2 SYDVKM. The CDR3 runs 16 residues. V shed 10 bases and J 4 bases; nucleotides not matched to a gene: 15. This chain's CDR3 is CATRDPGGAAYNEQFF. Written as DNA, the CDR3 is TGTGCCACCCGTGACCCAGGGGGCGCGGCTTACAATGAGCAGTTCTTC.

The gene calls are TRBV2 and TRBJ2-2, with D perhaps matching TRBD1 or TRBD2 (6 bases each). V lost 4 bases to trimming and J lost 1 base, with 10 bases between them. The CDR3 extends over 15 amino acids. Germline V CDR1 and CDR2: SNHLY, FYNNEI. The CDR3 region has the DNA TGTGCCAGCAGTGTAGGAGGGGGGAACACCGGGGAGCTGTTTTTT. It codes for CASSVGGGNTGELFF.

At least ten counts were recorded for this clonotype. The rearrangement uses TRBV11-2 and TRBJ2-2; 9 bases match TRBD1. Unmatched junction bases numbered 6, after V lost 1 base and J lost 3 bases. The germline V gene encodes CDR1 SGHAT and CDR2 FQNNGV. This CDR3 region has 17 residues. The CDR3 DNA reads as TGTGCCAGCAGCTTAGGCTCCTGGGACAGGGACACCGGGGAGCTGTTTTTT. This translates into CASSLGSWDRDTGELFF.

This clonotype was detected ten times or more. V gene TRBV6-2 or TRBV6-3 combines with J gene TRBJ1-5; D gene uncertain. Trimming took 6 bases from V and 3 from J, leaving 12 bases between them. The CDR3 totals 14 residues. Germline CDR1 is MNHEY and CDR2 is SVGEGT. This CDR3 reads CASSARLSNQPQHF. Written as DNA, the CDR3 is TGTGCCAGCAGCGCCCGCCTGTCCAATCAGCCCCAGCATTTT.

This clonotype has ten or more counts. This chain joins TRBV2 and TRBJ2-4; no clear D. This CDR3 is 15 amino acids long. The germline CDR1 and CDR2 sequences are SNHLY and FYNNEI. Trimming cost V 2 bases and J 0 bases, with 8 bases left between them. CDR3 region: CASSEMRLAKNIQYF. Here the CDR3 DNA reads TGTGCCAGCAGTGAAATGCGTTTAGCCAAAAACATTCAGTACTTC.

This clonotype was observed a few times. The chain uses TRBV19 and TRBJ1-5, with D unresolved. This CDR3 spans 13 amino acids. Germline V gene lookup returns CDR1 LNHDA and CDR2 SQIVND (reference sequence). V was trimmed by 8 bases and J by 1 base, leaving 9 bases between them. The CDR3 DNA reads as TGTGCCAGTCGATCGTGGAGCAATCAGCCCCAGCATTTT. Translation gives CASRSWSNQPQHF.

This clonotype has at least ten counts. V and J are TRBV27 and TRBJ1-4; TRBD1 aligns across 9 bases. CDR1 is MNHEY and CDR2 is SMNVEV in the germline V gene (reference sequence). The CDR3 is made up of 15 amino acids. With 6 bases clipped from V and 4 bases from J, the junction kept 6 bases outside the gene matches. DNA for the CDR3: TGTGCCAGCAGCCCTGGACAGGGGATTAATGAAAAACTGTTTTTT. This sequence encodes CASSPGQGINEKLFF.

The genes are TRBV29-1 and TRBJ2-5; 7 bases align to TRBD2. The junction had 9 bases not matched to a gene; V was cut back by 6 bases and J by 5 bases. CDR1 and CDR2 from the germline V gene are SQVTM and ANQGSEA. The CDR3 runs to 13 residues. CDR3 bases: TGCAGCGTGGCGCAGCGGGGAGGCGAGACCCAGTACTTC. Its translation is CSVAQRGGETQYF.

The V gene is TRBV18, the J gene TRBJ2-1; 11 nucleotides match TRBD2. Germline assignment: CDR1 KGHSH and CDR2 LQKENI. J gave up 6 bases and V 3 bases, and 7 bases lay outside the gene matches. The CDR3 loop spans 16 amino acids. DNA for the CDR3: TGTGCCAGCTCACCTCAGACTAGCGGGGCGGGCAATGAGCAGTTCTTC. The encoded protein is CASSPQTSGAGNEQFF. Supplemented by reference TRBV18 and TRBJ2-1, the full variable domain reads NAGVMQNPRHLVRRRGQEARLRCSPMKGHSHVYWYRQLPEEGLKFMVYLQKENIIDESGMPKERFSAEFPKEGPSILRIQQVVRGDSAAYFCASSPQTSGAGNEQFFGPGTRLTVL.

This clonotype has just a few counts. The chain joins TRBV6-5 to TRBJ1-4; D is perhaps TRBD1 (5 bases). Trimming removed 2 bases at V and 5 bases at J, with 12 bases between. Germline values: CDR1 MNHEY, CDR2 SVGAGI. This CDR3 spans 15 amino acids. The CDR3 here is CASSYQGPGNEKLFF. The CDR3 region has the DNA TGTGCCAGCAGTTACCAGGGACCGGGGAATGAAAAACTGTTTTTT.

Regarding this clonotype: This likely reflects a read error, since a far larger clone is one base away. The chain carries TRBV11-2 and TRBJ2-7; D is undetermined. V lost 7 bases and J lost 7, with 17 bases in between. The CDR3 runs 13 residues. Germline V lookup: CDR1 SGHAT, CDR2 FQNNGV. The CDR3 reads CASNSLTYNEQYF. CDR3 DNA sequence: TGTGCCAGCAACTCGCTAACCTACAATGAGCAGTACTTC.

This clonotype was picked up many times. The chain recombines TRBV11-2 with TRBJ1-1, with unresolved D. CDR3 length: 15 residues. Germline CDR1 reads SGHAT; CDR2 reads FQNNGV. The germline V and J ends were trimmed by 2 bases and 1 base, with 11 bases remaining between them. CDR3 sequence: CASSLSSTANTEAFF. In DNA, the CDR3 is TGTGCCAGCAGCTTATCCAGCACAGCGAACACTGAAGCTTTCTTT.

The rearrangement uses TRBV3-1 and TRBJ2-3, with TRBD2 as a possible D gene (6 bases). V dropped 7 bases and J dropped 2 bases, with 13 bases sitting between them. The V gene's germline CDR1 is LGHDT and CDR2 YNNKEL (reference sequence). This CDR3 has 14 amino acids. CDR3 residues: CASNGGEYTDTQYF. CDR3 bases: TGTGCCAGCAACGGGGGAGAATACACAGATACGCAGTATTTT.

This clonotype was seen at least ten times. The CDR3 loop reads CSARTGEPYNSPLHF. Here the CDR3 DNA reads TGCAGTGCTAGAACAGGGGAACCCTATAATTCACCCCTCCACTTT. This sequence joins TRBV20-1 and TRBJ1-6; 7 bases agree with TRBD1. The CDR3 contains 15 residues. The V gene end was trimmed by 2 bases and the J gene end by 2 bases; junction bases not matched to a gene: 3. The germline V gene has CDR1 DFQATT and CDR2 SNEGSKA (reference sequence).

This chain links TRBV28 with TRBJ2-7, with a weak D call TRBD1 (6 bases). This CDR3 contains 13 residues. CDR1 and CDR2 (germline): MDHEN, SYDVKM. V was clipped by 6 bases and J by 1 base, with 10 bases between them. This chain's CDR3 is CASRTGTSYEQYF. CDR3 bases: TGTGCCAGCAGGACCGGGACATCCTACGAGCAGTACTTC.

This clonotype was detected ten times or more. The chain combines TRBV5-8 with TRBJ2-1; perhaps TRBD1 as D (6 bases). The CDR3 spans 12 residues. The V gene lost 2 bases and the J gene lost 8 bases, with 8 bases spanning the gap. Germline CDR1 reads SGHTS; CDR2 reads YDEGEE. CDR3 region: CASSLQGHEQFF. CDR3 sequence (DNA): TGTGCCAGCAGCTTACAGGGCCATGAGCAGTTCTTC.

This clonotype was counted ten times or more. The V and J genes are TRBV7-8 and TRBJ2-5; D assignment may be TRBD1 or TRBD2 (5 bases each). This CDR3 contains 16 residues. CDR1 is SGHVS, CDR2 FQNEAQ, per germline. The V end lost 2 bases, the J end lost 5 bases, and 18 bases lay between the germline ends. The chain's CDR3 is CASSLRIGGPGETQYF. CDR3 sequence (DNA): TGTGCCAGCAGCTTACGAATAGGAGGCCCAGGGGAGACCCAGTACTTC.

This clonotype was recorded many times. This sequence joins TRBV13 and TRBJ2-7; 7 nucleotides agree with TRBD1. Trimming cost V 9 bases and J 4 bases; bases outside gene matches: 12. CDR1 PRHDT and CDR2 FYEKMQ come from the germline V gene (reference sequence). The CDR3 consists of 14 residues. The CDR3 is CASLLSGTVYEQYF. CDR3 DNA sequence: TGTGCCAGTCTTCTTTCCGGGACAGTATACGAGCAGTACTTC. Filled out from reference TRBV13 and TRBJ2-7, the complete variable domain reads AAGVIQSPRHLIKEKRETATLKCYPIPRHDTVYWYQQGPGQDPQFLISFYEKMQSDKGSIPDRFSAQQFSDYHSELNMSSLELGDSALYFCASLLSGTVYEQYFGPGTRLTVT.

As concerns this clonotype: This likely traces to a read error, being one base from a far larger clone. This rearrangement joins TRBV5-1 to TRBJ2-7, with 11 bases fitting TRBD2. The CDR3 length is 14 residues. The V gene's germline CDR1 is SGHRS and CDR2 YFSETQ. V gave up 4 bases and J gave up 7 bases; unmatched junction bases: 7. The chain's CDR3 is CASSPTSGNNEQYF. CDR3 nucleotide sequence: TGCGCCAGCAGCCCGACTAGCGGGAACAATGAGCAGTACTTC.

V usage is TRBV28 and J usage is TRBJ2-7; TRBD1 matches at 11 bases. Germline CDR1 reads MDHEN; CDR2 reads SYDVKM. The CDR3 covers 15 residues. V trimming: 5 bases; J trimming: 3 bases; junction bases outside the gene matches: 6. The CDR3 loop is CASSPTDRGLYEQYF. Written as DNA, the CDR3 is TGTGCCAGCAGTCCGACGGACAGGGGGCTCTACGAGCAGTACTTC.

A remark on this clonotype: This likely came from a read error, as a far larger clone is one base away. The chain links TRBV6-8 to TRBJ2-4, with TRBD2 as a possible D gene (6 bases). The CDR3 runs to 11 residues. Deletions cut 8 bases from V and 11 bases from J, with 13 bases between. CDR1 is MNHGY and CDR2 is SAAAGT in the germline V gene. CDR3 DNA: TGTGCCAGCGTGTGGGGACTTTTTCAGTACTTC. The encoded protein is CASVWGLFQYF.

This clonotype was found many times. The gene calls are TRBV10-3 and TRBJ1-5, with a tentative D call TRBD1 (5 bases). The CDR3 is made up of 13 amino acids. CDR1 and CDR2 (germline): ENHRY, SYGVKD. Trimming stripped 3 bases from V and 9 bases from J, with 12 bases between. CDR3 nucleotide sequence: TGTGCCATCAGTGACAGACAGTTTGTGCCCCAGCATTTT. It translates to CAISDRQFVPQHF.

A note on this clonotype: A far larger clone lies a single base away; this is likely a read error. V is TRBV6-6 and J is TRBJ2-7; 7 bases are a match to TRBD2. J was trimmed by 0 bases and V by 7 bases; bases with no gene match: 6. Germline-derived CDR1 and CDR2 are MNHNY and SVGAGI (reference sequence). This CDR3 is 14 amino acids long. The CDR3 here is CASTESGGSYEQYF. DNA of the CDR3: TGTGCCAGCACTGAATCGGGGGGCTCCTACGAGCAGTACTTC.

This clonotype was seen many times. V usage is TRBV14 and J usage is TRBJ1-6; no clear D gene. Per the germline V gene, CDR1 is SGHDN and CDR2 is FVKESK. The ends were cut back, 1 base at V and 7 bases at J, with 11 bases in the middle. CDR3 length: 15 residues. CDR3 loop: CASSQGIGWNSPLHF. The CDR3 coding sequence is TGTGCCAGCAGCCAAGGCATAGGGTGGAATTCACCCCTCCACTTT.